These 30 T cell receptor beta chains came from one sample sequenced in a study of OX40 agonist ivuxolimab in advanced cancers. Libraries were prepared by immunoSEQ multiplex PCR; TCRdb keeps only in-frame clonotypes and omits some of them. Here the sample spans almost 70,000 clones, 90% being singletons. The specimen comprised CD4+ or CD8+ T cells sorted from blood, sampled in a trial of the OX40 agonist ivuxolimab. These receptors were taken from an adult with an advanced solid tumor such as melanoma, head and neck, liver or kidney cancer.

J is TRBJ1-4 and V is TRBV7-9, with D perhaps matching TRBD1 (5 bases). The CDR3 spans 15 residues. Trimming pared 5 bases from V and 8 bases from J, leaving 18 bases between. Germline loops: CDR1 SEHNR, CDR2 FQNEAQ (reference sequence). The CDR3 sequence is CASSPYSNGGEKLFF. CDR3 DNA sequence: TGTGCCAGCAGCCCCTACTCTAACGGGGGGGAAAAACTGTTTTTT.

This sequence joins TRBV19 and TRBJ1-2, with 9 bases lining up with TRBD1. The CDR3 length is 15 residues. Germline V lookup: CDR1 LNHDA, CDR2 SQIVND (reference sequence). Trimming took 3 bases from V and 4 from J; bases not matched to a gene: 6. Here the CDR3 DNA reads TGTGCCAGTAGTATCCTACAGGGGGCCTTCTATGGCTACACCTTC. Protein product: CASSILQGAFYGYTF.

The table lists this clone with a count of one. Different DNA sequences within this sample yield the same CDR3. The chain couples TRBV18 to TRBJ2-7; D is unclear. The germline V and J ends were trimmed by 3 bases and 5 bases, with 8 bases remaining between them. The V gene's germline CDR1 is KGHSH and CDR2 LQKENI. The CDR3 spans 12 residues. CDR3 bases: TGTGCCAGCTCACCCAGAGGCGACGAGCAGTACTTC. It specifies CASSPRGDEQYF.

The chain recombines TRBV29-1 with TRBJ1-6; 8 positions agree with TRBD1. The CDR3 runs to 13 residues. Germline assignment: CDR1 SQVTM and CDR2 ANQGSEA. Trimming took 5 bases from V and 9 from J; bases not matched to a gene: 6. DNA of the CDR3: TGCAGCGTTCTGACAGACAGGGGTTCACCCCTCCACTTT. It specifies CSVLTDRGSPLHF.

The genes are TRBV2 and TRBJ2-2; D gene uncertain. V gave up 6 bases and J gave up 5 bases, with 10 bases separating them. The CDR3 length is 13 residues. Per the germline V gene, CDR1 is SNHLY and CDR2 is FYNNEI. The CDR3 is CASSWDVTGELFF. The CDR3 DNA is TGTGCCAGCAGCTGGGATGTAACCGGGGAGCTGTTTTTT.

The J gene is TRBJ2-7, the V gene TRBV7-1, with TRBD2 matching over 7 bases. TRBV7-1 is recorded as an ORF, its role being uncertain. The CDR3 totals 15 residues. Trimming took 4 bases from V and 0 from J; bases not matched to a gene: 6. Written as DNA, the CDR3 is TGTGCCAGCAGCTTGGCGGGAGTGAGCTCCTACGAGCAGTACTTC. Protein: CASSLAGVSSYEQYF.

This chain uses TRBV28 with TRBJ1-2; a possible D gene is TRBD1 (6 bases). V was trimmed by 6 bases and J by 7 bases, leaving 15 bases between them. Germline CDR1 is MDHEN and CDR2 is SYDVKM. CDR3 length: 13 amino acids. The CDR3 loop is CASRKQGVRGYTF. The CDR3 DNA reads as TGTGCCAGCAGGAAACAGGGAGTTCGTGGCTACACCTTC.

A single count supports this clone. The J gene is TRBJ2-1, the V gene TRBV11-2; tentatively, D is TRBD2 (6 bases). V was cut by 5 bases and J by 8 bases, with 19 bases left in between. CDR1 SGHAT and CDR2 FQNNGV come from the germline V gene. The CDR3 loop spans 15 amino acids. Written as DNA, the CDR3 is TGTGCCAGCAGCCACTTTATCGGGACTCTAGATGAGCAGTTCTTC. It translates to CASSHFIGTLDEQFF.

CDR3 amino acids: CASSVTSGMYNEQFF. The CDR3 coding sequence is TGTGCCAGCAGCGTGACTAGCGGGATGTACAATGAGCAGTTCTTC. The chain recombines TRBV5-4 with TRBJ2-1; 11 bases match TRBD2. There are 15 residues in the CDR3. Looked up from germline, CDR1 is SGHNT and CDR2 is YYREEE (reference sequence). Trimming at V came to 4 bases and at J to 4 bases, leaving 4 bases not matched to a gene.

The chain's CDR3 is CASSFGRGANYGYTF. The DNA for the CDR3 is TGTGCCAGCAGCTTCGGTCGGGGGGCAAACTATGGCTACACCTTC. The chain joins TRBV11-3 to TRBJ1-2, with D possibly being TRBD1 (6 bases). The CDR3 consists of 15 residues. Germline V gene data show CDR1 as SGHNT and CDR2 as YENEEA. V lost 3 bases and J 2 bases, leaving 13 bases between the germline ends.

This chain links TRBV28 with TRBJ1-4; TRBD1 matches 7 bases. Germline-derived CDR1 and CDR2 are MDHEN and SYDVKM. The CDR3 sequence is 14 residues long. Germline trimming cut 3 bases from V and 7 bases from J; bases unmatched to any gene: 5. CDR3 coding DNA: TGTGCCAGCAGTTTGGGACAGAGGAGTGAAAAACTGTTTTTT. Translation: CASSLGQRSEKLFF. Drawing the rest from reference TRBV28 and TRBJ1-4, the complete variable domain is DVKVTQSSRYLVKRTGEKVFLECVQDMDHENMFWYRQDPGLGLRLIYFSYDVKMKEKGDIPEGYSVSREKKERFSLILESASTNQTSMYLCASSLGQRSEKLFFGSGTQLSVL.

There are a few counts of this clone. V is TRBV14 and J is TRBJ2-3, with D unclear. CDR1 and CDR2 from the germline V gene are SGHDN and FVKESK. The CDR3 is 13 amino acids. V was trimmed by 0 bases and J by 4 bases, leaving 5 bases between them. CDR3 amino acids: CASSQDEADTQYF. The CDR3 bases are TGTGCCAGCAGCCAAGATGAGGCAGATACGCAGTATTTT.

The chain carries TRBV18 and TRBJ2-1; D not resolved. This CDR3 spans 13 amino acids. The V gene's germline CDR1 is KGHSH and CDR2 LQKENI. The V end lost 1 base, the J end lost 7 bases, and 8 bases lay between the germline ends. The CDR3 region is CASSPQGRNEQFF. In nucleotides, the CDR3 is TGTGCCAGCTCACCACAGGGCCGGAATGAGCAGTTCTTC.

The rearrangement joins TRBV12-2 to TRBJ2-3; the table's TRBD2 call for D was not verified on the DNA. TRBV12-2 represents a pseudogene. This CDR3 has 20 amino acids. The CDR3 here is CASRLGGLAGMRYGTDTQYF. CDR3 DNA: TGTGCAAGTCGCTTAGGGGGGCTAGCGGGGATGAGGTATGGCACAGATACGCAGTATTTT.

This sequence joins TRBV5-1 and TRBJ2-5, with 11 bases identical to TRBD2. The CDR3 extends over 15 amino acids. Trimming removed 4 bases from V and 5 bases from J; junction bases left unmatched: 7. The germline V gene has CDR1 SGHRS and CDR2 YFSETQ. CDR3 amino acids: CASSHTSGSGETQYF. The DNA of the CDR3 is TGCGCCAGCAGCCACACTAGCGGGAGTGGGGAGACCCAGTACTTC.

As DNA, the CDR3 is TGTGCCAGCAGCTCCATCCCTAGGGGCGGGGAGCTGTTTTTT. It codes for CASSSIPRGGELFF. This rearrangement joins TRBV9 to TRBJ2-2, with a possible D match to TRBD1 (5 bases). The V gene's germline CDR1 is SGDLS and CDR2 YYNGEE. CDR3 length: 14 residues. The germline V and J ends were trimmed by 4 bases and 7 bases, with 14 bases remaining between them.

This clone has a single count. The J gene is TRBJ2-7, the V gene TRBV29-1; 11 nucleotides agree with TRBD2. The CDR3 has 14 residues. Germline CDR1 is SQVTM and CDR2 is ANQGSEA. V lost 6 bases to trimming and J lost 1 base; unmatched junction nucleotides: 5. The CDR3 bases are TGCAGCGTCCTGGGGACTAGCGGTTCCTACGAGCAGTACTTC. It specifies CSVLGTSGSYEQYF.

This chain connects TRBV7-3 to TRBJ2-3; the match to TRBD1 covers 9 bases. The CDR3 sequence is 15 residues long. V dropped 2 bases and J dropped 2; count of bases not matched to a gene: 2. The germline CDR1 and CDR2 sequences are SGHTA and FQGTGA. The CDR3 region has the DNA TGTGCCAGCAGCTTAGGGACAGGGACCACAGATACGCAGTATTTT. Translation: CASSLGTGTTDTQYF.

The genes are TRBV28 and TRBJ2-5; D might be TRBD1 or TRBD2, each matching 6 bases. The germline gives CDR1 MDHEN, CDR2 SYDVKM. V was shortened by 8 bases and J by 4 bases, with 11 bases between the two germline ends. This CDR3 spans 12 amino acids. The CDR3 coding sequence is TGTGCCAGCGGAGGGGGAAGAGAGACCCAGTACTTC. Residues: CASGGGRETQYF.

DNA for the CDR3: TGTGCCAGCAGCCGACGGGACAGGCAATCAGATACGCAGTATTTT. It yields the protein CASSRRDRQSDTQYF. The chain recombines TRBV4-2 with TRBJ2-3; 8 bases agree with TRBD1. CDR3 length: 15 amino acids. CDR1 and CDR2 from the germline V gene are LGHNA and YNFKEQ. V was pared by 4 bases and J by 4 bases, with 7 bases of the junction left unmatched.

The genes are TRBV28 and TRBJ1-3; no reliable D call. The CDR3 spans 17 residues. V dropped 1 base and J dropped 0 bases, with 13 bases sitting between them. Looked up from germline, CDR1 is MDHEN and CDR2 is SYDVKM. CDR3 DNA sequence: TGTGCCAGCAGTTTATCCGGACGCCGCTCCTCTGGAAACACCATATATTTT. Encoded protein: CASSLSGRRSSGNTIYF.

This chain links TRBV10-3 with TRBJ1-3; TRBD1 might be the D (5 bases). V shed 10 bases and J shed 4 bases, with 20 bases lying between them. The CDR3 runs 15 residues. CDR1 and CDR2 (germline): ENHRY, SYGVKD. CDR3 region: CATTSVGDRGNTIYF. The CDR3 nucleotides are TGTGCCACCACGTCGGTAGGGGACCGCGGAAACACCATATATTTT.

The genes are TRBV14 and TRBJ2-1, with D unresolved. V was cut by 1 base and J by 10 bases, with 11 bases left in between. This CDR3 has 13 residues. Germline V gene lookup returns CDR1 SGHDN and CDR2 FVKESK. Here the CDR3 reads CASSQGLETEQFF. The CDR3 DNA is TGTGCCAGCAGCCAAGGTCTGGAGACGGAGCAGTTCTTC.

This clone was found once. J is TRBJ2-7 and V is TRBV5-1, with 7 positions matching TRBD1. Germline V gives CDR1 SGHRS, CDR2 YFSETQ. The CDR3 runs 14 residues. J lost 3 bases, V lost 1 base, and 4 bases had no gene match. CDR3 nucleotide sequence: TGCGCCAGCAGCTTGCAACAGGGGTTCTACGAGCAGTACTTC. It is translated as CASSLQQGFYEQYF.

This clone was seen just once. The chain carries TRBV27 and TRBJ1-5, with TRBD1 matching 8 bases. Germline V CDR1 and CDR2: MNHEY, SMNVEV (reference sequence). The trim removed 6 bases at V and 6 bases at J, leaving 4 bases unmatched. The CDR3 runs to 13 residues. Here the CDR3 reads CASRPDRVQPQHF. DNA of the CDR3: TGTGCCAGCAGACCGGACAGGGTTCAGCCCCAGCATTTT.

There are a few counts of this clone. This chain joins TRBV2 and TRBJ1-1; no clear D. Trimming shortened V by 7 bases and J by 1 base, and 10 bases separated the two germline ends. The CDR3 has 13 amino acids. Germline V gives CDR1 SNHLY, CDR2 FYNNEI. The CDR3 spells CASTGGRNTEAFF. CDR3 in DNA: TGTGCCAGCACGGGAGGTCGGAACACTGAAGCTTTCTTT.

The chain combines TRBV6-1 with TRBJ1-5; D unresolved. V lost 1 base and J 9 bases, leaving 7 bases between the germline ends. The CDR3 has 12 residues. CDR1 MNHNS and CDR2 SASEGT come from the germline V gene. The CDR3 nucleotides are TGTGCCAGCAGTGAAGGGGGTCGGCCCCAGCATTTT. Protein sequence: CASSEGGRPQHF.

This clone has only a few counts. V usage is TRBV2 and J usage is TRBJ1-5; TRBD1 matches 7 bases. This CDR3 has 15 amino acids. J gave up 4 bases and V 6 bases, and 9 bases lay outside the gene matches. The germline CDR1 and CDR2 sequences are SNHLY and FYNNEI. CDR3 DNA: TGTGCCAGCAGGAGGGGGCTCCAGCCAAATCAGCCCCAGCATTTT. Its translation is CASRRGLQPNQPQHF.

Only one count was recorded for this clone. The genes are TRBV21-1 and TRBJ2-2; the DNA was not used to check the table's D call, TRBD1. TRBV21-1 is classified as a pseudogene. The CDR3 sequence is 16 residues long. CDR3 in DNA: TGTGCCAGCAGCAACGGGACAGGGTGGAACACCGGGGAGCTGTTTTTT. Translation gives CASSNGTGWNTGELFF.

The chain combines TRBV28 with TRBJ1-2, with 7 nucleotides matching TRBD1. The V and J ends lost 6 bases and 8 bases, in that order; junction bases with no gene match: 12. CDR3 length: 14 residues. Germline V CDR1 and CDR2: MDHEN, SYDVKM. The CDR3 sequence: CASSRGYDRAGYTF. CDR3 coding DNA: TGTGCCAGCAGCAGAGGGTACGACAGGGCCGGCTACACCTTC.